This TCR beta chain was sequenced for a study of blood T cell repertoires in COVID-19. V lost 3 bases to trimming and J lost 2 bases, with 14 bases between them. Germline lookup yields CDR1 SGHVS and CDR2 FQNEAQ. The CDR3 sequence is 16 residues long. The assay was immunoSEQ multiplex PCR, and TCRdb's table has in-frame clones only and misses some. The profile shows a few hundred thousand clones, about 85% of them singletons. Enrollees, roughly 18 to 89 years old, lived in about two dozen US areas. The sequence derives from a woman in her fifties or sixties who had recovered from COVID-19. The gene calls are TRBV7-8 and TRBJ2-1, with D possibly matching TRBD2 (6 bases). Sequencing used PBMCs or T cells enriched from blood (not recorded which). CDR3 residues: CASSLVGTVTYNEQFF. The CDR3 DNA is TGTGCCAGCAGCTTGGTAGGGACTGTGACCTACAATGAGCAGTTCTTC.